Below are 24 T cell receptor beta chains sequenced from a single sample in a study of blood T cell repertoires in COVID-19. Data came from immunoSEQ multiplex PCR; TCRdb stores just in-frame clones and leaves some out. The sample lists around 100,000 clones, 87% occurring once. Sample: peripheral blood. These receptors all stem from a human donor in a cohort sampled during active COVID-19.

V gene TRBV7-9 combines with J gene TRBJ2-5; 8 positions match TRBD1. Germline CDR1 is SEHNR and CDR2 is FQNEAQ (reference sequence). This CDR3 is built from 14 residues. V trimming: 5 bases; J trimming: 5 bases; junction bases outside the gene matches: 7. The CDR3 DNA reads TGTGCCAGCAGCCAGATGACAGGGGCCGAGACCCAGTACTTC. Protein product: CASSQMTGAETQYF.

This clone was found once. V usage is TRBV2 and J usage is TRBJ2-7; possibly TRBD2 for D (7 bases). The V gene lost 6 bases and the J gene lost 0 bases, with 15 bases spanning the gap. This CDR3 region has 15 residues. The germline V gene has CDR1 SNHLY and CDR2 FYNNEI. CDR3 sequence reads: CASSPGGASSYEQYF. The CDR3 bases are TGTGCCAGCAGCCCGGGGGGCGCGAGCTCCTACGAGCAGTACTTC.

This clone counts as medium-sized. The chain uses TRBV19 and TRBJ2-7, with D unresolved. CDR1 is LNHDA, CDR2 SQIVND, per germline (reference sequence). The CDR3 is 13 amino acids. V shed 5 bases and J shed 3 bases, with 11 bases lying between them. CDR3 sequence reads: CASSWSRYYEQYF. DNA for the CDR3: TGTGCCAGTAGTTGGTCGAGGTACTACGAGCAGTACTTC.

In nucleotides, the CDR3 is TGTGCCAGCAGTCAATTCGGGACAACCACTAACACTGAAGCTTTCTTT. This encodes CASSQFGTTTNTEAFF. The rearrangement joins TRBV28 to TRBJ1-1, with D perhaps matching TRBD1 (6 bases). CDR1 and CDR2 (germline): MDHEN, SYDVKM. This CDR3 is 16 amino acids long. Trimming cost V 5 bases and J 2 bases, with 18 bases left between them.

This sequence joins TRBV5-6 and TRBJ2-5; the D gene is possibly TRBD1 (5 bases). Looked up from germline, CDR1 is SGHDT and CDR2 is YYEEEE. The V end was cut by 2 bases, the J end by 1 base, with 9 bases between. The CDR3 runs 14 residues. The CDR3 region is CASSFQGTQETQYF. CDR3 in DNA: TGTGCCAGCAGCTTCCAGGGAACCCAAGAGACCCAGTACTTC.

The chain couples TRBV10-3 to TRBJ2-1; D is undetermined. Trimming took 10 bases from V and 7 from J, leaving 8 bases between them. There are 10 residues in the CDR3. Germline-derived CDR1 and CDR2 are ENHRY and SYGVKD. For the CDR3, the DNA is TGTGCCACCTTTTTGAATGAGCAGTTCTTC. Amino acids: CATFLNEQFF.

The chain has TRBV25-1 and TRBJ1-5; TRBD1 aligns across 7 bases. Germline CDR1 is MGHDK and CDR2 is SYGVNS. The trim removed 5 bases at V and 1 base at J, leaving 11 bases unmatched. The CDR3 sequence is 17 residues long. CDR3 sequence: CASSQTGDPQSNQPQHF. The CDR3 nucleotides are TGTGCCAGCAGTCAAACAGGGGACCCTCAGAGCAATCAGCCCCAGCATTTT.

This rearrangement joins TRBV11-3 to TRBJ2-3, with 9 nucleotides matching TRBD2. Trimming cost V 1 base and J 2 bases; bases outside gene matches: 4. This CDR3 spans 16 amino acids. In germline, CDR1 is SGHNT, CDR2 YENEEA. As DNA, the CDR3 is TGTGCCAGCAGCTTAGGGGCGGGAGGGCCCACAGATACGCAGTATTTT. Its protein product is CASSLGAGGPTDTQYF.

This rearrangement joins TRBV7-8 to TRBJ1-4, with D possibly being TRBD1 (5 bases). V was cut by 4 bases and J by 7 bases, with 16 bases left in between. The CDR3 loop spans 15 amino acids. CDR1 is SGHVS and CDR2 is FQNEAQ in the germline V gene. The CDR3 is CASSYPGRLGEKLFF. The DNA of the CDR3 is TGTGCCAGCAGCTACCCAGGGAGGTTAGGTGAAAAACTGTTTTTT.

V is TRBV3-1 (or the pseudogene TRBV3-2) and J is TRBJ2-3; D is uncertain. This CDR3 is built from 14 residues. Trimming pared 4 bases from V and 5 bases from J, leaving 13 bases between. From germline, CDR1 is LGHDT and CDR2 YNNKEL (reference sequence). CDR3 sequence reads: CASSLRTSGDTQYF. In DNA form, the CDR3 reads TGTGCCAGCAGCCTCCGAACCTCGGGAGATACGCAGTATTTT.

The V and J genes are TRBV2 and TRBJ1-1; TRBD1 matches at 8 bases. V shed 1 base and J 9 bases; nucleotides not matched to a gene: 13. The CDR3 runs 16 residues. Germline V gene data show CDR1 as SNHLY and CDR2 as FYNNEI. CDR3 nucleotide sequence: TGTGCCAGCAGTGAAGAGGGGGTTGGACAGGGCGGTAAAGCTTTCTTT. Its translation is CASSEEGVGQGGKAFF.

The V call is TRBV19, the J call TRBJ2-7; 9 nucleotides match TRBD2. Germline CDR1 is LNHDA and CDR2 is SQIVND (reference sequence). V lost 5 bases to trimming and J lost 4 bases; unmatched junction nucleotides: 3. This CDR3 has 13 amino acids. CDR3 protein: CASSPSGDYEQYF. The CDR3 region has the DNA TGTGCCAGTAGTCCTAGCGGGGATTACGAGCAGTACTTC.

The gene calls are TRBV5-1 and TRBJ2-3; a weak D match, TRBD2 (7 bases). CDR3 length: 16 amino acids. CDR1 and CDR2 from the germline V gene are SGHRS and YFSETQ. Trimming cost V 4 bases and J 3 bases, with 18 bases left between them. The DNA for the CDR3 is TGCGCCAGCAGCGGGGGGGCTAGCGGTTGGACAGATACGCAGTATTTT. Protein sequence: CASSGGASGWTDTQYF.

The DNA of the CDR3 is TGTGCCAGCAGCTTACCAGGGGGGCAAGAGACCCAGTACTTC. This sequence encodes CASSLPGGQETQYF. The chain has TRBV5-4 and TRBJ2-5, with D tentatively TRBD1 (7 bases). The CDR3 runs 14 residues. Germline assignment: CDR1 SGHNT and CDR2 YYREEE (reference sequence). The ends were cut back, 2 bases at V and 2 bases at J, with 10 bases in the middle.

The rearrangement joins TRBV12-3 or TRBV12-4 to TRBJ1-1; D is unresolved. Between the trimmed V and J ends, which lost 3 bases and 1 base, there was a span of 6 bases. CDR3 length: 13 residues. CDR3 protein: CASSFYGNTEAFF. CDR3 DNA sequence: TGTGCCAGCAGTTTTTACGGGAACACTGAAGCTTTCTTT.

The chain combines TRBV25-1 with TRBJ1-1; the D gene is possibly TRBD1 (5 bases). Germline V gene data show CDR1 as MGHDK and CDR2 as SYGVNS. Trimming took off 4 bases at V and 3 bases at J, with 15 bases between the two ends. This CDR3 is 15 amino acids long. In DNA, the CDR3 is TGTGCCAGCAGTGGCTGGGTTGGGGCGGACACTGAAGCTTTCTTT. The encoded protein is CASSGWVGADTEAFF.

The chain combines TRBV5-8 with TRBJ2-1; TRBD2 is a possible D gene (6 bases). The CDR3 covers 16 residues. Per the germline V gene, CDR1 is SGHTS and CDR2 is YDEGEE. The V and J ends lost 0 bases and 5 bases respectively, with 15 bases between them. The CDR3 DNA sequence: TGTGCCAGCAGCTTGGCCGTTAGCGGAACCAACAATGAGCAGTTCTTC. This sequence encodes CASSLAVSGTNNEQFF. The full variable domain, rest sourced from reference TRBV5-8 and TRBJ2-1, is EAGVTQSPTHLIKTRGQQATLRCSPISGHTSVYWYQQALGLGLQFLLWYDEGEERNRGNFPPRFSGRQFPNYSSELNVNALELEDSALYLCASSLAVSGTNNEQFFGPGTRLTVL.

This chain connects TRBV7-9 to TRBJ1-3; no clear D. V lost 4 bases to trimming and J lost 2 bases, with 6 bases between them. CDR3 length equals 13 residues. Germline V gene data show CDR1 as SEHNR and CDR2 as FQNEAQ (reference sequence). CDR3 residues: CASSSTAGNTIYF. CDR3 nucleotide sequence: TGTGCCAGCAGCTCTACAGCTGGAAACACCATATATTTT.

The genes are TRBV11-2 and TRBJ2-7; D is possibly TRBD1 (6 bases). CDR3 length: 16 amino acids. The V and J ends lost 5 bases and 3 bases respectively, with 20 bases between them. Per germline, CDR1 SGHAT and CDR2 FQNNGV. CDR3 residues: CASSPGSGDFGYEQYF. The CDR3 DNA reads TGTGCCAGCAGCCCCGGGTCAGGGGATTTTGGCTACGAGCAGTACTTC. Drawing the rest from reference TRBV11-2 and TRBJ2-7, the complete variable domain is EAGVAQSPRYKIIEKRQSVAFWCNPISGHATLYWYQQILGQGPKLLIQFQNNGVVDDSQLPKDRFSAERLKGVDSTLKIQPAKLEDSAVYLCASSPGSGDFGYEQYFGPGTRLTVT.

The chain recombines TRBV19 with TRBJ1-5, with D perhaps TRBD1 (5 bases). The CDR3 is 16 amino acids. The germline gives CDR1 LNHDA, CDR2 SQIVND (reference sequence). Between the trimmed V and J ends, which lost 5 bases and 3 bases, there was a span of 17 bases. The CDR3 spells CASSGRLTAFNQPQHF. In DNA form, the CDR3 reads TGTGCCAGTAGTGGCCGACTGACAGCGTTCAATCAGCCCCAGCATTTT. The full variable domain, completed using reference TRBV19 and TRBJ1-5, is DGGITQSPKYLFRKEGQNVTLSCEQNLNHDAMYWYRQDPGQGLRLIYYSQIVNDFQKGDIAEGYSVSREKKESFPLTVTSAQKNPTAFYLCASSGRLTAFNQPQHFGDGTRLSIL.

The chain recombines TRBV10-3 with TRBJ2-2; weak D call: TRBD2 (5 bases). Germline CDR1 ENHRY, CDR2 SYGVKD. With 11 bases removed from V and 1 base from J, the gap between germline ends came to 11 bases. The length of the CDR3 is 13 residues. CDR3 sequence (DNA): TGTGCCGCACGGACTTTGAACACCGGGGAGCTGTTTTTT. Translation gives CAARTLNTGELFF.

V gene TRBV7-8 combines with J gene TRBJ2-7; D possibly corresponds to TRBD2 (6 bases). Germline V gene lookup returns CDR1 SGHVS and CDR2 FQNEAQ. The CDR3 extends over 15 amino acids. V gave up 2 bases and J gave up 5 bases, with 16 bases separating them. The CDR3 here is CASSLPPGGIDEQYF. The CDR3 DNA is TGTGCCAGCAGCTTACCTCCAGGCGGGATTGACGAGCAGTACTTC.

The chain combines TRBV4-1 with TRBJ2-2, with 15 bases fitting TRBD2. The germline V gene encodes CDR1 MGHRA and CDR2 YSYEKL. The CDR3 length is 19 residues. Unmatched junction bases numbered 8, after V lost 4 bases and J lost 2 bases. The CDR3 coding sequence is TGCGCCAGCAGCCCTTTCGAGGGACTAGCGGGGGGTAACACCGGGGAGCTGTTTTTT. This gives the protein CASSPFEGLAGGNTGELFF.

This clone has a count of ten or more. The J gene is TRBJ2-2, the V gene TRBV27, with D perhaps TRBD1 (5 bases). CDR1 MNHEY and CDR2 SMNVEV come from the germline V gene (reference sequence). The CDR3 sequence is 17 residues long. Trimming stripped 0 bases from V and 4 bases from J, with 15 bases between. This chain's CDR3 is CASSLSNRGGITGELFF. The CDR3 DNA reads as TGTGCCAGCAGTTTATCGAATAGGGGCGGTATCACCGGGGAGCTGTTTTTT.